This TCR beta chain was sequenced during a study of cytomegalovirus exposure and HLA in healthy donors (dated by TCRdb to 2015 to 2018). Background for the entire study: An earlier analysis of approximately 590 of the donors reported about 250 Gb of sequence data and approximately 110 million unique TCR beta sequences from approximately 180 million T cells. Roughly 300 gigabases of sequencing data and around 88 million unique TCR sequences made up an early release that covered 500 to 650 HLA-typed donors. Genome-wide SNP genotypes for about 65% of the roughly 700 donors were used in a later genetic analysis, which treated that subset as a discovery cohort. Class I and class II HLA loci were covered by the typing at four-digit resolution. Donor age, sex, ethnicity and CMV serostatus were collected together with the repertoire data. Every discovery cohort repertoire had been produced on one sequencing platform. Five DR-DQ haplotypes were treated as single units for association and clustering because of strong linkage in the cohort. The study aimed to test whether cataloging public T cell receptors could reveal signatures of past pathogen exposure. A separate validation cohort of over a hundred different subjects was used in addition to the approximately 640-subject first cohort. High-throughput TCR immunosequencing, statistical association of individual TCRs with disease status, and machine learning were combined to predict cytomegalovirus infection status. Of the approximately 400 genotyped donors, less than 85% were placed in the genetic ancestry cluster associated with self-reported Caucasian donors. Using immunosequencing, the study profiled T cell repertoires from fewer than 850 subjects and related those repertoires to cytomegalovirus serostatus. An earlier analysis of roughly 600 of the donors used high-throughput TCR beta sequencing to judge whether each TCR beta V gene segment behaved as functional or pseudogenic. Among some 400 genotyped donors of the cohort, an average of roughly 230,000 unique TCR beta nucleotide sequences was sequenced per donor, of which about 20% were non-productive. The later analysis used no new phenotypic data to find candidate immune exposures, relying instead on TCR beta sequences and their occurrence across donors. A later analysis re-analyzed previously published TCR beta repertoires from 650 to 800 donors and added high-resolution HLA genotyping to study TCR occurrence patterns. The number of typed donors differed by locus: roughly 629-630 for A, B, C, DRB1 and DQB1; 522 for DQA1; about 600 for DPA1; and around 470 for DPB1. Results the study describes overall, beyond this receptor: A further reported finding was that TCR beta sequences accurately predicted the HLA-A and HLA-B alleles for most subjects in the first cohort. The earlier analysis of some 560 of the donors excluded some 16 rarely observed V segments, including chromosome 9 orphons, because counts were too low. Only TCR beta chains were sequenced in this cohort, and the absence of alpha or paired-chain data limited detectable features. When HLA alleles, especially DR and DQ, strongly co-occurred, TCR associations were difficult to assign to individual alleles. The authors suggested that the approach could potentially be generalized to other disease states and immunological phenotypes. Because the 87-base-pair reads could not distinguish some IMGT-functional V segments, including TRBV6-2 and TRBV6-3, those segments were excluded. Three of the identified cytomegalovirus-associated TCR beta chains were confirmed in vitro to be specific for cytomegalovirus antigens. HLA typing was unavailable for some donors at each locus, so association tests used only the typed subset. The study listed 164 TCR beta chains as associated with cytomegalovirus. A later analysis found that most CMV-associated TCR beta chains appeared HLA-restricted, with HLA associations seemingly driven largely by CMV exposure. The only immune exposure information available for the cohort was CMV serostatus. According to a later analysis, TCR association rates differed among HLA loci, with DRB1 alleles showing the most associated TCRs and HLA-C alleles showing the fewest. Compared with equally common non-associated chains, HLA-associated TCR beta chains in a later analysis were more clonally expanded and had lower generation probabilities. An earlier analysis of around 600 of the donors showed that most TCR beta V segments appeared in productive rearrangements either about 90% or about 30% of the time, which broadly matched IMGT annotations. Most TCR sequences were seen in very few donors, while some public TCRs were found in many individuals. A group of highly shared sequence variants was considered likely to be a technical artifact of the sequencing pipeline. Specific HLA alleles were associated with some 15,000 TCR beta sequences at a false discovery rate of 0.05 in a later analysis. A later genetic analysis reported fewer N-insertions in productive TCRs among donors in an Asian-associated ancestry cluster than the roughly 620-donor mean. The presence/absence analyses assumed that sequencing depth was roughly uniform across donors, and that assumption may not be true. V-gene and J-gene trimming of TCR beta chains was associated with a missense DCLRE1C variant in a later genetic analysis, and the association was replicated in an independent cohort. The classifier was reported to diagnose cytomegalovirus status with high specificity and sensitivity in both the original cohort and the validation cohort. In a later analysis, several top co-occurrence clusters were reported to appear linked to parvovirus B19, influenza, CMV and Epstein-Barr virus. Linkage disequilibrium might explain the correlated functional status among segregating V segments, but an unknown experimental factor could not be ruled out.

Library preparation was by the immunoSEQ multiplex PCR assay. The multiplex PCR relied on a mix of 60 forward primers for TCR Vbeta segments and 13 reverse primers for TCR Jbeta segments. Amplification of the CDR3 region of rearranged TCR beta genes was performed with a multiplex PCR assay on genomic DNA. Amplified TCR beta libraries were sequenced as 87-base-pair reads on the Illumina HiSeq System. The published analysis was carried out like this. Across the 666 repertoires, a later analysis counted approximately 83 million unique TCR beta chains, 9.5 million to 13 million of which were shared by at least two donors. Raw reads were error-corrected and collapsed into unique sequences by a nearest-neighbor algorithm in which closely related sequences were merged to remove PCR and sequencing errors. Alignment of CDR3 sequences to IMGT reference sequences was used to assign V, D and J gene segments. For a sequence to be retained, a match of at least six nucleotides was required to both a V gene segment and a J gene segment. A rearrangement counted as productive if the CDR3 had no stop codons and remained in frame with V and J, and every other rearrangement counted as non-productive. Following IMGT convention, CDR3 was defined as the stretch from the second conserved V-encoded cysteine to the conserved J-encoded phenylalanine. In an earlier analysis of roughly 610 of the donors, sequences lacking an unambiguous match to a single V gene segment were excluded. An earlier analysis of 587 of the donors classified V segments as functional when productive rearrangements were above 56.7% and as segregating when the standard deviation between donors was above 5%. A statistical classification framework was developed to diagnose cytomegalovirus status using the catalog of TCR beta chain sequences. V and J gene assignment, in a later analysis, came from comparing TCR nucleotide sequences with IMGT/GENE-DB human TR gene sequences. In a later analysis, CDR3 sequences and most-parsimonious VDJ recombination scenarios were assigned using the TCRdist pipeline. In a later analysis, every TCR beta chain was defined by the combination of its CDR3 amino acid sequence and its V-gene family, and reads without a unique V-gene family were dropped. A later analysis removed several hundred highly shared, low-generation-probability nucleotide sequences to deal with suspected cross-contamination and a sequencing artifact. In a later analysis, a clonal expansion index for each public chain was calculated from normalized within-repertoire ranks of inferred template counts. Generation probabilities in a later analysis came from a VDJ recombination model fitted to out-of-frame rearrangements, and those results were checked against IGoR. A later analysis scored TCR-TCR, TCR-HLA and TCR-CMV co-occurrence with hypergeometric tests, applying a repertoire-size bias correction to TCR pairs. A later analysis estimated false discovery rates by permuting HLA or CMV assignments 20 times. In a later analysis, co-occurring TCRs were grouped with DBSCAN, and TCRdist sequence similarity was added when clustering was performed within HLA-allele-positive subsets. Co-occurrence clustering excluded repertoires with fewer than 30,000 or more than 120,000 public chains, plus five with anomalous nucleotide sharing. What TCRdb holds here is the immuneACCESS table cut down to in-frame rearrangements. Part of the clones is not present; checked against another copy, under half of the missing clones reflect an unresolved V gene, and the others are unexplained. V, J and clone size are those of that table, while D and trimming were read from the DNA. This sample lists 110,000 to 150,000 clones; 70% to 75% were detected once. Jointly, the top ten make up around 15% of the sample.

Details on this clone: Its antigen specificity is not known. A junction boundary mismatches the germline segment, possibly from a read error.

The cohort was made up of about 670 healthy bone marrow donors. At the time of sampling, all cohort members were nominally healthy, though unrecorded immune exposures were likely present. Of the 690 or so cohort members, 289 had a positive CMV serostatus and 352 had a negative one, while no CMV serostatus was recorded for the donor. Every donor gave a peripheral blood sample, and the peripheral blood mononuclear cells from that sample were used for TCR beta sequencing. Genomic DNA extraction from the blood cell samples was performed with the Qiagen DNeasy Blood Extraction Kit. Counted from cysteine to phenylalanine, this CDR3 has 15 amino acids. Left in the record is the CDR3 DNA by itself, 45 bases read in frame from the first base. The CDR1 and CDR2 encoded by the germline V gene are SNHLY and FYNNEI.

In this chain, TRBV2 is recombined with TRBJ2-5; 7 middle bases align to TRBD1. This receptor was taken from a human donor in good health. Material: PBMCs. The DNA reads as follows: TGTGCCAGCAGTTTGAGGGGGCCTCTCCAAGAGACCCAATACTTC. This codes for CASSLRGPLQETQYF.